This T cell receptor (beta chain) is drawn from a study of blood T cell repertoires in COVID-19 (dated by TCRdb to 2018 to 2021). Background on the whole study: Samples from collaborators originated in the United States, Italy and Spain and spanned both the acute and convalescent phases of COVID-19. The prospective study material was composed of cDNA or gDNA derived from T cells, B-cell-depleted T cells, or PBMCs. Deeply sampled blood TCRbeta repertoires from subjects exposed to, actively infected with, or recovered from COVID-19 were included in the dataset. The repertoires were released in a freely available public database meant as a resource for research on the immune response to SARS-CoV-2. The samples were drawn from two sources: the first 160 participants of the ongoing ImmuneRACE study, and fewer than 1,500 subjects contributed by 6 global collaborators. Nearly every sample came with metadata listing a de-identified subject ID, COVID-19 status, age in years and sex. Where available, HLA class I and class II types were obtained from metadata supplied by the sample provider rather than from assay-based typing. The research as a whole found: Clinical and demographic metadata were provided uncurated, with the amount varying by source and participant.

CDR1 and CDR2, per the germline V gene, are MGHRA and YSYEKL. V gives up 1 base and J gives up 4 bases, and the segment between their germline ends measures 11 bases. Spanning cysteine to phenylalanine, the CDR3 consists of 15 amino acids. Of all the DNA, just the CDR3 is kept, 45 bases in frame from base 1. Worth noting for this clone: The target of this receptor is not known. No base quality information exists; no much larger clone differs at one position.

TCRbeta CDR3 regions were amplified from genomic DNA by means of the immunoSEQ Assay, a bias-controlled multiplex PCR. The authors processed their data as follows. The number of nucleated cells in each sample was estimated from the amplification of reference gene primers within the assay. To quantify the absolute abundance of each unique TCRbeta CDR3 rearrangement, sequence reads were collapsed and filtered. For each sample, productive Simpson clonality was calculated as the square root of Simpson's diversity index across productive rearrangements. The immuneACCESS repertoire file appears here via TCRdb, limited to in-frame rearrangements. These files lack a portion of the clones; in checked studies, under half of the deficit traces to unresolved V genes, and the cause of the others is not known. Clone size and V and J calls were adopted from that table, with D and trimming inferred from the DNA. The sample table shows around 300,000 clones, and over 80% are seen once. Under 6% of the sample comes from the top ten.

In the prospective study, participants were about 18 to 95 years old, resided in about two dozen geographic areas of the United States, and were enrolled through a virtual design. In the prospective study, cohorts were assigned on the basis of participant-reported clinical history obtained from a screening survey and a study questionnaire. For ImmuneRACE Cohort 3, a participant was defined as recovered based on two consecutive negative NP/OP PCR tests, clearance by a healthcare professional, or resolution of symptoms. In the prospective study, whole blood, serum and a nasopharyngeal or oropharyngeal swab were collected from each participant by mobile phlebotomists. Participants in the prospective study had the option to provide additional blood draws and questionnaires over an approximately 2-month period. Before DNA extraction, blood samples from the prospective study were shipped at room temperature or frozen.

The sample was PBMCs or T cells enriched from blood (not recorded which). This sequence uses TRBV4-1 and TRBJ1-5, with an unclear D gene assignment. The clonotype originates from a man aged 30 to 39 who had recovered from COVID-19. The DNA reads as follows: TGCGCCAGCAGCCAAGCGGGGTCCGAGAATCAGCCCCAGCATTTT. It codes for CASSQAGSENQPQHF.